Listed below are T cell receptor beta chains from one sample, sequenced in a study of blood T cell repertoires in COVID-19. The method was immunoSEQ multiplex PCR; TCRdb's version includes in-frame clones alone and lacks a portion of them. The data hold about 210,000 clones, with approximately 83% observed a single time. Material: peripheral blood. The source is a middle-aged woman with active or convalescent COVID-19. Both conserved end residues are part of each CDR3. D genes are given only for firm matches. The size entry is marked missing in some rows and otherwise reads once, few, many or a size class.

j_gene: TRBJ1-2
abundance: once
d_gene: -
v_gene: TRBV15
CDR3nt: TGTGCCACCAGCAGGACCGACAGGACGAGAGGCTACACCTTC
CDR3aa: CATSRTDRTRGYTF

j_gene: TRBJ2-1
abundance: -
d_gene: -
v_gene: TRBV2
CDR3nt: TGTGCCAGCAGTGGTGGGTACAGCTCCTACAATGAGCAGTTCTTC
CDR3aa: CASSGGYSSYNEQFF

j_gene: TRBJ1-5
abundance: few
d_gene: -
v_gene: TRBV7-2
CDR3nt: TGTGCCAGCAGCTTAGCCCAGAATCAGCCCCAGCATTTT
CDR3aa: CASSLAQNQPQHF

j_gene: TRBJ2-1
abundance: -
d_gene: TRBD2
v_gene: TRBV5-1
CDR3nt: TGCGCCAGCAGCTTCTCCGGGACTAGCGGGTCCAGCTCCTACAATGAGCAGTTCTTC
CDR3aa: CASSFSGTSGSSSYNEQFF

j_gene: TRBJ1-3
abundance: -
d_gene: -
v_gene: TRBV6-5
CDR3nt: TGTGCCAGCGCCAGGGATTGGCGAAACACCATATATTTT
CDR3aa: CASARDWRNTIYF

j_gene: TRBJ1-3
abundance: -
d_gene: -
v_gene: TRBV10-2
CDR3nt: TGCGCCAGCAGACCTACAGGGTGGACTGGAAACACCATATATTTT
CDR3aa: CASRPTGWTGNTIYF

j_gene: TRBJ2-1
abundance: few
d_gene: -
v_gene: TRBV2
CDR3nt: TGTGCCAGCAGTGAGGGCTTCTCCTACAATGAGCAGTTCTTC
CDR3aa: CASSEGFSYNEQFF

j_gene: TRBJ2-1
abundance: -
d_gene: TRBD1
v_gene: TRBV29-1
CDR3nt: TGCAGCGTTGCTTTACATTGGGACAGCGTCGCCAATGAGCAGTTCTTC
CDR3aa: CSVALHWDSVANEQFF

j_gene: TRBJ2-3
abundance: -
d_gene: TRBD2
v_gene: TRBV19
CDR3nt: TGTGCCAGTAGCCCCAGGGAGGGGAGAGGCACAGATACGCAGTATTTT
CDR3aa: CASSPREGRGTDTQYF

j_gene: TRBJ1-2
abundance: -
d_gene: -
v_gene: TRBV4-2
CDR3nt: TGTGCCAGCAGCCAAGTTCTGGGGGCCGGCTATGGCTACACCTTC
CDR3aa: CASSQVLGAGYGYTF

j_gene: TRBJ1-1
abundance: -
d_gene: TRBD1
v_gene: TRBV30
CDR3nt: TGTGCCTGGAGTCGGCCAGGGGGGAACACTGAAGCTTTCTTT
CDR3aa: CAWSRPGGNTEAFF

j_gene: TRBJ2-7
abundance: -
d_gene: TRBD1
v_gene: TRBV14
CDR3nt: TGTGCCAGCAGCCAAGGGACAGGGTTAAGGAGCTCCTACGAGCAGTACTTC
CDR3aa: CASSQGTGLRSSYEQYF

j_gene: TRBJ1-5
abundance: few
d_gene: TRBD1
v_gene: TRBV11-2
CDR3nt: TGTGCCAGCAGCTTAGACAGGGGGCAGCCCCAGCATTTT
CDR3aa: CASSLDRGQPQHF

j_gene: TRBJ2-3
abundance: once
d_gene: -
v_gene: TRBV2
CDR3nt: TGTGCCAGCAGCTTTTATGAGGCAGATACGCAGTATTTT
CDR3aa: CASSFYEADTQYF

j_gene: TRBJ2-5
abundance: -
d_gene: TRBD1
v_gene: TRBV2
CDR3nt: TGTGCCAGCCGGACAGGAGAGACCCAGTACTTC
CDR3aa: CASRTGETQYF

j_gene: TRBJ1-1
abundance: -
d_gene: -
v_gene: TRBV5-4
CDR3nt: TGTGCCAGCAGGGTGAGTGCGAACACTGAAGCTTTCTTT
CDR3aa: CASRVSANTEAFF

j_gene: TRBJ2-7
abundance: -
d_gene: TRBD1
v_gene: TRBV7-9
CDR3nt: TGTGCCAGCAGCTTGAGGGGGCAGGGTGGCTACGAGCAGTACTTC
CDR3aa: CASSLRGQGGYEQYF

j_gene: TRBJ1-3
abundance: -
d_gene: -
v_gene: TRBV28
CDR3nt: TGTGCCAGCAGTTTACCAGGGAAGAGCTCTGGAAACACCATATATTTT
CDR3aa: CASSLPGKSSGNTIYF

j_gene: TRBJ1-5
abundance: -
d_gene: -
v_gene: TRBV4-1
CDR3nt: TGCGCCAGCAGCCAAGATCCGCCACAGGCCGCCAATCAGCCCCAGCATTTT
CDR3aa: CASSQDPPQAANQPQHF

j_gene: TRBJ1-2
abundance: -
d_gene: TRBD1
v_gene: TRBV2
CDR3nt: TGTGCCAGCACGGGACAGGTGACTAACTATGGCTACACCTTC
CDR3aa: CASTGQVTNYGYTF

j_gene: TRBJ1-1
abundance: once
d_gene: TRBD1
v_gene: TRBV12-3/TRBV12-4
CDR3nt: TGTGCCAGCAGGACCGGGACAGGGGGCTCGGCTTTCTTT
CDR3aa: CASRTGTGGSAFF

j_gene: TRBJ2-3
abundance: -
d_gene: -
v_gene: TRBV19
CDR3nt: TGTGCCAGTAGTATCCCCCGAGATGCAGATACGCAGTATTTT
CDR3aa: CASSIPRDADTQYF

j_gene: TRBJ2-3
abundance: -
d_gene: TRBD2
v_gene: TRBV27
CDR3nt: TGTGCCAGCAGTAAACTAGCGGGGGGCACAGATACGCAGTATTTT
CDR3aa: CASSKLAGGTDTQYF

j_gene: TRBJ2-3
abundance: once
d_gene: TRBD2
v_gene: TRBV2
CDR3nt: TGTGCCAGCAGGGAGAGTCCCCTTAAGAGCGGGAGTGTGTCAGATACGCAGTATTTT
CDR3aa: CASRESPLKSGSVSDTQYF

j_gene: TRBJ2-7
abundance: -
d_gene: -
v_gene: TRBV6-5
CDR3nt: TGTGCCAGCAGTTACTCAGGACAGAAATACGAGCAGTACTTC
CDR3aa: CASSYSGQKYEQYF

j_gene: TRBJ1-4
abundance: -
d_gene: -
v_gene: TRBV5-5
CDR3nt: TGTGCCAGCAGCAGCGGGGTGGAAAATGAAAAACTGTTTTTT
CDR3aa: CASSSGVENEKLFF

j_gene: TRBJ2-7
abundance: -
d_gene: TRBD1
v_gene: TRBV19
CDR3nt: TGTGCCAGTAGTATACGGGGGACAGGGAGCTCCTACGAGCAGTACTTC
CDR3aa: CASSIRGTGSSYEQYF

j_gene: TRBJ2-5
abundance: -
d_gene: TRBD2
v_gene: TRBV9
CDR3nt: TGTGCCAGCAGCATAGGCCATAGCGGGGGGGCCCAAGAGACCCAGTACTTC
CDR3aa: CASSIGHSGGAQETQYF

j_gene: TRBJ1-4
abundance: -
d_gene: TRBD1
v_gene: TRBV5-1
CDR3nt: TGCGCTACTGACAGGGCTCTCTATATCCGGTACGAAAAACTGTTTTTT
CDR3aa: CATDRALYIRYEKLFF

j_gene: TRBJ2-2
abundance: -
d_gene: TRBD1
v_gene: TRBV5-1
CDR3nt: TGCGCCAGCAGCCCACGACAGGGGACCAACACCGGGGAGCTGTTTTTT
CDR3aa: CASSPRQGTNTGELFF

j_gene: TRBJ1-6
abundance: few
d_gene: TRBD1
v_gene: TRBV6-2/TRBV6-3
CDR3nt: TGTGCCAGCAGTTACTCCGCGGGACAGGGAAATTCACCCCTCCACTTT
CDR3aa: CASSYSAGQGNSPLHF

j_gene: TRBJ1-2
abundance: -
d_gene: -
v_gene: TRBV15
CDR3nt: TGTGCCACCAGCAGAGGGCAGGGAGGGAACTATGGCTACACCTTC
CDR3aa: CATSRGQGGNYGYTF

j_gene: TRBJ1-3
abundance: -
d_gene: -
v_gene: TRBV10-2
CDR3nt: TGCGCCAGCAGCCTGGGACTCGGAAACACCATATATTTT
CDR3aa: CASSLGLGNTIYF

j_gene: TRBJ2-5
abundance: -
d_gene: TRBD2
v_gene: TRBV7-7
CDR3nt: TGTGCTAGCAGCTCTGGGACTAGCGGGGAGACCCAGTACTTC
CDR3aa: CASSSGTSGETQYF

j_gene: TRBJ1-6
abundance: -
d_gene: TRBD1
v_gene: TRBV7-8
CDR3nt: TGTGCCAGCAGCTCCGGGACAGTACCAAACTCCTATAATTCACCCCTCCACTTT
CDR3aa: CASSSGTVPNSYNSPLHF

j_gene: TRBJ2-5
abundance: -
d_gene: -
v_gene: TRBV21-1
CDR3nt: TGTGCCAGCAGCAAAACGAGGGGGCATGGGACCCAGTACTTC
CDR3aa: CASSKTRGHGTQYF

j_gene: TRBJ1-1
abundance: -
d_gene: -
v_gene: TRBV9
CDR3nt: TGTGCCAGCAGCCCCTCGGACACTGAAGCTTTCTTT
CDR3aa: CASSPSDTEAFF

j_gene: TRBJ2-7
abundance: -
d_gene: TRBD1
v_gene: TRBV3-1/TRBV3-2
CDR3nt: TGTGCCAGCAGCCAAGCCGACAGGGCCTACGAGCAGTACTTC
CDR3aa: CASSQADRAYEQYF

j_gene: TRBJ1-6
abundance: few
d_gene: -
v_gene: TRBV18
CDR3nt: TGTGCCAGCTCGATAGGACAATTTAATTCACCCCTCCACTTT
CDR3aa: CASSIGQFNSPLHF

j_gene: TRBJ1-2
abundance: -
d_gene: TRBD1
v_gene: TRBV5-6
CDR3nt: TGTGCCAGCAGCTTTCGACAGGGGGCGCGCCATGGCTACACCTTC
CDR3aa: CASSFRQGARHGYTF

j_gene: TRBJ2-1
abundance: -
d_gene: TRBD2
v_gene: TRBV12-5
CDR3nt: TGTGCTAGTGGTCATCTAGCGGTATCTGGCGATGAGCAGTTCTTC
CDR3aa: CASGHLAVSGDEQFF

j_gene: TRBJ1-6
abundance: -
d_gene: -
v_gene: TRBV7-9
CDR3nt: TGTGCCAGCGTTGGGGCGAGCTCCTATAATTCACCCCTCCACTTT
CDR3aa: CASVGASSYNSPLHF

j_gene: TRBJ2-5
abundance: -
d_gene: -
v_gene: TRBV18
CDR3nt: TGTGCCAGCTCACCACTGGCACAAGAGACCCAGTACTTC
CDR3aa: CASSPLAQETQYF

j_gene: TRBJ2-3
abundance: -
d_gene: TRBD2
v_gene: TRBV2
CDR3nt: TGTGCCAGCGGGTTAGCGGGTTACACAGATACGCAGTATTTT
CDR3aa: CASGLAGYTDTQYF

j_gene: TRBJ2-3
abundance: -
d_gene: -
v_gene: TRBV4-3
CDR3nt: TGCGCCAGCAGCCCTGAGCCGGGAAATACGCAGTATTTT
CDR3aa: CASSPEPGNTQYF

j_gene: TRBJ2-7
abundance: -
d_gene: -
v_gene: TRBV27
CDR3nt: TGTGCCAGCAGGCCCGGGGGGCTCTACGAGCAGTACTTC
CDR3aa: CASRPGGLYEQYF

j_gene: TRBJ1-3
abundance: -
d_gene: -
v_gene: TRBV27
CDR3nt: TGTGCCAGCAGGAGGAACCAAATCTCTGGAAACACCATATATTTT
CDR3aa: CASRRNQISGNTIYF

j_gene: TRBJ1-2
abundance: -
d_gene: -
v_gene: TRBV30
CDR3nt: TGTGCCTGGAGGGGGAGTGCATGGGCCAGGGGTAACTATGGCTACACCTTC
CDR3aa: CAWRGSAWARGNYGYTF